Reported below is one T cell receptor beta chain. Its antigen is not yet known. No clone much larger than this one lies a single base away; base qualities are absent. TCRbeta CDR3 regions were amplified from genomic DNA using the immunoSEQ Assay, a bias-controlled multiplex PCR. On the authors' methods: Within the assay, amplification of reference gene primers was used to estimate how many nucleated cells each sample contained. Sequence reads were collapsed and filtered to measure the absolute abundance of every unique TCRbeta CDR3 rearrangement. For each sample, productive Simpson clonality was calculated by taking the square root of Simpson's diversity index across productive rearrangements. The table comes from immuneACCESS by way of TCRdb, which keeps in-frame sequences with V and J called. Part of the clones is missing from these tables; in studies checked, under half for an unresolved V gene and the rest for unknown reasons. The V and J calls and clone size come from that table; D and trimming were worked out from the DNA. The sample records a few hundred thousand clones, more than 75% of which are singletons. In total, the top ten clones hold 3.5% to 5.5% of the sample.

After removal of 5 bases from V and 3 bases from J, the junction retains 13 bases not matched to a gene. The CDR3, from cysteine to phenylalanine, totals 18 residues. Only the CDR3 DNA stays, 54 bases, in frame from base 1. The germline V gene (reference sequence) sets CDR1 to PRHDT and CDR2 to FYEKMQ. Participants in the prospective study were aged about 18 to 90 years, lived in 20 to 25 United States geographic areas, and enrolled through a virtual design. In the prospective study, participants were assigned to cohorts based on the clinical history participants reported in a screening survey and a study questionnaire. In the prospective study, mobile phlebotomists collected whole blood, serum and a nasopharyngeal or oropharyngeal swab from each participant. Additional blood draws and questionnaires over an approximately 2-month period could optionally be provided by prospective study participants. Before DNA extraction, prospective study blood samples were shipped either frozen or at room temperature.

The sample is drawn from a study of blood T cell repertoires in COVID-19 (dated by TCRdb to the early 2020s). Background for the entire study: Collaborator samples came from the United States, Italy and Spain and covered acute and convalescent phases of COVID-19. Where available, HLA class I and class II types were taken from metadata supplied by the sample provider and were not determined by assay-based typing. Deeply sampled blood TCRbeta repertoires from subjects exposed to, actively infected with, or recovered from COVID-19 were included in the dataset. A freely available public database, intended as a resource for researchers studying the immune response to SARS-CoV-2, is where the repertoires were released. The material from the prospective study consisted of cDNA or gDNA derived from T cells, B-cell-depleted T cells, or PBMCs. Nearly every sample came with metadata listing a de-identified subject ID, COVID-19 status, age in years and sex. The samples were drawn from two sources: the first 160 participants of the ongoing ImmuneRACE study, and 1,000 to 1,500 subjects contributed by 6 global collaborators.

Findings and caveats that apply to the study as a whole: The quantity of clinical and demographic metadata differed by source and by participant and was supplied without curation.

The TCR sequence derives from a man aged 25-40 years with acute COVID-19. The sample comprised PBMCs or T cells enriched from blood (not recorded which). The chain is made from TRBV13 and TRBJ2-1; TRBD2 lines up with 10 middle nucleotides. Here the CDR3 is given as CASSRASGGPIYYNEQFF. The base sequence is TGTGCCAGCAGCCGCGCTAGCGGGGGCCCTATTTACTACAATGAGCAGTTCTTC.